This note documents a single TCR beta chain sequence. Antigen unknown. A much larger clone lies one base from this, so it may be a read error. This sample is drawn from a study of immune heterogeneity within non-small cell lung tumors. General study findings and limits: Higher local tumor mutational burden went with moderately higher local T-cell clonality, R 0.3 to 0.4. Tumor sites within a patient were found to share identical dominant CDR3 beta clonotypes, and site-unique high-frequency clones were also present. Individual patients showed largely nonoverlapping sets of high-frequency T-cell receptor beta clonotypes.

CDR3 of TCR beta was amplified by multiplex PCR that used 32 V and 13 J primers. Each CDR3 protein gets one entry after TCRdb re-called the multiplex PCR reads with MiXCR. Here the sample spans over 20,000 distinct CDR3 sequences, around 27% being singletons. Trimming removed 0 bases from V and 2 bases from J, with 15 bases in between. CDR3 length: 16 amino acids. Germline values: CDR1 GTSNPN, CDR2 SVGIG (reference sequence). Bulk tumor genomic DNA was the template, and each sample received around 560 ng. Biopsy collection occurred during surgery, with several far-apart biopsies per primary tumor. Each patient presented with untreated, newly diagnosed non-small cell lung cancer and received curative surgery. Newly diagnosed non-small cell lung cancer patients undergoing curative-intent surgery served as donors.

This sequence was found in a man aged 40-50 years with non-small cell lung cancer. Sample: lung tumor tissue. The rearrangement uses TRBV30 and TRBJ2-3; tentatively, D is TRBD1 (5 bases). Here the CDR3 reads CAWSVGHVVLTDTQYF. The CDR3, as DNA: TGTGCCTGGAGTGTCGGACATGTAGTACTCACAGATACGCAGTATTTT.